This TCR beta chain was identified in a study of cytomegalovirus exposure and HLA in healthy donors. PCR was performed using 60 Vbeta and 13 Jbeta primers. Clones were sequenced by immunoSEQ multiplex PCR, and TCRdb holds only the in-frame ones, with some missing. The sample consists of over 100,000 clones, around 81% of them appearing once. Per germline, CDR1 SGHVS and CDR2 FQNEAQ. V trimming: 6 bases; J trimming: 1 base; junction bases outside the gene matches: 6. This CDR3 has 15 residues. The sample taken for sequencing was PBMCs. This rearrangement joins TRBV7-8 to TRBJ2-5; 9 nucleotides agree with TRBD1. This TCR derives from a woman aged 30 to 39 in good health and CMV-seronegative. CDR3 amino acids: CASSQTGGAQETQYF. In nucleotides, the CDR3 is TGTGCCAGCAGTCAGACAGGGGGAGCCCAAGAGACCCAGTACTTC.